This entry features one T cell receptor (beta chain) sequence. The data are from a study of blood T cell repertoires in COVID-19. Authors' data handling: Amplification of reference gene primers provided the estimated nucleated cell counts. Measured with immunoSEQ multiplex PCR; TCRdb has only the in-frame clones, and not every one. V and J calls and clone size are given by that table; D and trimming were obtained from the DNA. The sample holds about 260,000 clones, 80% to 90% seen once. The germline gives CDR1 SNHLY, CDR2 FYNNEI. V lost 6 bases, J lost 6 bases, and 7 bases stayed unmatched. The CDR3 is made up of 14 amino acids.

What was sequenced was peripheral blood. This sequence originates from a woman aged 40 to 50 who had recovered from COVID-19. The gene calls are TRBV2 and TRBJ2-3, with 9 bases lining up with TRBD2. The CDR3 DNA is TGTGCCAGCAGCGTTTCTAGCGGGGCGGATACGCAGTATTTT. This sequence encodes CASSVSSGADTQYF.